The 10 T cell receptor beta chains in this list originate from one sample, sequenced in a study of cytomegalovirus exposure and HLA in healthy donors. A multiplex PCR was run with 60 Vbeta primers and 13 Jbeta primers. TCRdb's table, derived via immunoSEQ multiplex PCR, lists solely in-frame clones and lacks some. The table includes 100,000 to 150,000 clones, approximately 79% detected once. Sequenced material: PBMCs. All receptors come from a man aged 25-40 years in good health and CMV-seronegative.

This sequence joins TRBV4-1 and TRBJ1-6, with no clear D. Germline assignment: CDR1 MGHRA and CDR2 YSYEKL. The CDR3 is made up of 15 amino acids. Trimming cost V 3 bases and J 9 bases, with 15 bases left between them. CDR3 nucleotide sequence: TGCGCCAGCAGCCACCCCCGTGGGGAGAGTTCACCCCTCCACTTT. This sequence encodes CASSHPRGESSPLHF.

In DNA, the CDR3 is TGTGCCAGTTCAAGCGGACAGGGCAATCAGCCCCAGCATTTT. It encodes CASSSGQGNQPQHF. This rearrangement joins TRBV10-3 to TRBJ1-5; 7 positions agree with TRBD1. V lost 10 bases to trimming and J lost 2 bases; unmatched junction nucleotides: 8. This CDR3 has 14 amino acids. Germline V CDR1 and CDR2: ENHRY, SYGVKD.

This clone was picked up a small number of times. This CDR3 is CAWQSGANYGYTF. CDR3 coding DNA: TGTGCCTGGCAGTCAGGGGCCAACTATGGCTACACCTTC. This rearrangement joins TRBV30 to TRBJ1-2, with D possibly matching TRBD1 (6 bases). Germline V gene lookup returns CDR1 GTSNPN and CDR2 SVGIG (reference sequence). Trimming left V 5 bases short and J 2 bases short, with 12 bases between. This CDR3 contains 13 residues.

The CDR3 DNA follows: TGTGCCAGCAGTTACGCGGGGGGGAACACTGAAGCTTTCTTT. Residues: CASSYAGGNTEAFF. This chain joins TRBV6-6 and TRBJ1-1; D might be TRBD1 (5 bases). CDR3 length: 14 residues. Germline CDR1 is MNHNY and CDR2 is SVGAGI (reference sequence). The V end was cut by 2 bases, the J end by 1 base, with 8 bases between.

The V gene is TRBV15, the J gene TRBJ1-6; D remains ambiguous. The V gene lost 0 bases and the J gene lost 8 bases, with 8 bases spanning the gap. This CDR3 is 14 amino acids long. Germline V lookup: CDR1 LNHNV, CDR2 YYDKDF (reference sequence). The CDR3 region is CATSRDNSYSPLHF. Written as DNA, the CDR3 is TGTGCCACCAGCAGAGATAACAGTTATTCACCCCTCCACTTT. Complete variable domain (other parts from reference TRBV15 and TRBJ1-6): DAMVIQNPRYQVTQFGKPVTLSCSQTLNHNVMYWYQQKSSQAPKLLFHYYDKDFNNEADTPDNFQSRRPNTSFCFLDIRSPGLGDTAMYLCATSRDNSYSPLHFGNGTRLTVT.

The chain employs TRBV6-5 and TRBJ2-7; TRBD1 matches 8 bases. The CDR3 contains 15 residues. V gave up 7 bases and J gave up 4 bases; unmatched junction bases: 12. Germline assignment: CDR1 MNHEY and CDR2 SVGAGI. The CDR3 spells CASTPLGQGEYEQYF. The CDR3 DNA sequence: TGTGCCAGCACACCCCTCGGACAGGGCGAATACGAGCAGTACTTC.

This clone was seen a few times. The sample has other DNA sequences that encode this CDR3 too. V usage is TRBV10-3 and J usage is TRBJ1-1; TRBD1 agrees at 7 bases. Trimming removed 6 bases from V and 3 bases from J; junction bases left unmatched: 13. Germline CDR1 is ENHRY and CDR2 is SYGVKD. The CDR3 is 16 residues long. CDR3 sequence: CAIRNRRQGIDTEAFF. CDR3 coding DNA: TGTGCCATCAGGAATCGACGACAGGGTATTGACACTGAAGCTTTCTTT.

This chain connects TRBV10-3 to TRBJ2-7; D may be TRBD2 (7 bases). CDR3 size: 14 residues. The V and J ends lost 8 bases and 3 bases respectively, with 17 bases between them. Germline lookup yields CDR1 ENHRY and CDR2 SYGVKD. CDR3 region: CAIAPGGLIYEQYF. In DNA form, the CDR3 reads TGTGCCATCGCCCCCGGGGGGCTGATCTACGAGCAGTACTTC.

The V gene is TRBV15, the J gene TRBJ2-5, with D maybe TRBD1 (5 bases). The length of the CDR3 is 14 residues. The V end was cut by 0 bases, the J end by 5 bases, with 10 bases between. CDR1 LNHNV and CDR2 YYDKDF come from the germline V gene (reference sequence). The CDR3 region is CATSRDWGDETQYF. The DNA for the CDR3 is TGTGCCACCAGCAGAGATTGGGGCGACGAGACCCAGTACTTC.

The rearrangement links TRBV4-2 to TRBJ2-3; 7 bases match TRBD1. Looked up from germline, CDR1 is LGHNA and CDR2 is YNFKEQ. This CDR3 comprises 14 residues. With 4 bases clipped from V and 4 bases from J, the junction kept 5 bases outside the gene matches. Here the CDR3 DNA reads TGTGCCAGCAGCCGAGGGGGCTTCCCAGATACGCAGTATTTT. This gives the protein CASSRGGFPDTQYF.